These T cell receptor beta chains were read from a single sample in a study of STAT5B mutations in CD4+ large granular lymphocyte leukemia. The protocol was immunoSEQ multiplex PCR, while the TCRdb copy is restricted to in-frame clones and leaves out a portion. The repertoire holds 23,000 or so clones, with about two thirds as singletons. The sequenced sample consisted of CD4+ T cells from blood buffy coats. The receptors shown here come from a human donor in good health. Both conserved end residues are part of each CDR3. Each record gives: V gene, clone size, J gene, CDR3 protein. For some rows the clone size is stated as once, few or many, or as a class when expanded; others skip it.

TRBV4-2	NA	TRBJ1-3	CASSPQGQGTGNTIYF
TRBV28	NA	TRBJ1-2	CASRPPQGLPGGYTF
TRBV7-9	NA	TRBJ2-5	CASSLGRRASQETQYF
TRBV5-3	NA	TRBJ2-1	CARSLAGSRNEQFF
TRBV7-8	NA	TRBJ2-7	CASRPGRGSGAYEQYF
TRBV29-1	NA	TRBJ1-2	CSVQQGTYGYTF
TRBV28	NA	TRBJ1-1	CASSSRSRDRSGAFF
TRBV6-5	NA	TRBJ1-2	CASSYSSMGGYGYTF
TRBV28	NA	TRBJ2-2	CASRGTTGPGTGELFF
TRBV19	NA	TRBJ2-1	CASSVYMRLAGGSYNEQFF
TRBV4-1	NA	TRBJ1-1	CASSQVGALNTEAFF
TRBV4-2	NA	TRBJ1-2	CASSQDDGVLGYTF
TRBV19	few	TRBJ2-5	CARRYRPSGQETQYF
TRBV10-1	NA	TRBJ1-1	CASSDALTGSTEAFF
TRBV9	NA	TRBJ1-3	CASSVGSENTIYF
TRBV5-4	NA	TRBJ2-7	CASSHQNEQYF
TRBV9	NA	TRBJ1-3	CASSVTSGNTIYF
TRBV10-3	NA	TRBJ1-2	CAISGSPGTGDGYTF
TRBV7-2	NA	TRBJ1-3	CASSLGGEVGGNTIYF
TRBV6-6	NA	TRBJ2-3	CASSHPASTDTQYF
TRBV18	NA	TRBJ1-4	CASSPGLMREKLFF
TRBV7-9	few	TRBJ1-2	CASSLEGRTVYGYTF
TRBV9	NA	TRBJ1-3	CASSVAGPGNTIYF
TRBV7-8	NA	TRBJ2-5	CASSLVSGARQTQYF
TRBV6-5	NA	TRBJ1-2	CASTRDRALNYGYTF
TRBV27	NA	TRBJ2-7	CASGTGGSYEQYF
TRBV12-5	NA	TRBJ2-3	CASGLARGLGSTDTQYF
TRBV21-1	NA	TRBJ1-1	CASSGSLTGRTEAFF
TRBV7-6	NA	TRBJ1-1	CASSEGTGGGAFF
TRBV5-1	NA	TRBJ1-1	CASSLDPNTEAFF
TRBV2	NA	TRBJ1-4	CASSPGTVINEKLFF
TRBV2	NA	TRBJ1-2	CASNSGLGPYGYTF
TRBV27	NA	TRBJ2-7	CASSWKGEQYF
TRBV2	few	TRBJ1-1	CARQGGGVTEAFF
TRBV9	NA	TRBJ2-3	CASSVVSGANTDTQYF
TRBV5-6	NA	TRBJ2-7	CASSLGGYEQYF
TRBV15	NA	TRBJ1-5	CATSRDWRTGVQPQHF
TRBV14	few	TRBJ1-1	CASSLLGGTEAFF
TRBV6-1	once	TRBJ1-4	CASSATTGTNEKLFF
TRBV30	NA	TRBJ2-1	CAWSNLPRPPGFRFNEQFF
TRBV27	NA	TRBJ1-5	CASSLRATGAYSNQPQHF
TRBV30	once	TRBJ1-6	CAWMRPQPSPLHF
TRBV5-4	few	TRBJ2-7	CASRKTGGTVYEQYF
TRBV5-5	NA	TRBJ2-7	CASSWGQTGGEQYF
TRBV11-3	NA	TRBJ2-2	CASKAGTNTGELFF
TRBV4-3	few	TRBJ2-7	CASSQRLAVAYEQYF
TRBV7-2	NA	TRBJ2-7	CASSTRGGVEYEQYF
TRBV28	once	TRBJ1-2	CASSHNDVQLNGYTF
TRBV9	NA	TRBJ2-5	CASSVSHRGSQETQYF
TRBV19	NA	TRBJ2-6	CASSIGKASGANVLTF
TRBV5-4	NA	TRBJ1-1	CASLRDRGNTEAFF